The 2 T cell receptor beta chains given below trace back to one sample, sequenced in a study of long-term antiretroviral therapy in people with HIV. The authors ran the immunoSEQ assay, v3.0, at survey level. Measured with immunoSEQ multiplex PCR; TCRdb has only the in-frame clones, and not every one. The sample yields tens of thousands of clones, around nine tenths seen once. This specimen consisted of unsorted PBMCs, obtained 0.1 years before starting antiretroviral therapy. The source of these receptors is a woman aged 50 to 65 with HIV.

V is TRBV5-4 and J is TRBJ2-7; 7 nucleotides line up with TRBD1. This CDR3 is 14 amino acids long. Germline-derived CDR1 and CDR2 are SGHNT and YYREEE (reference sequence). Trimming at V came to 0 bases and at J to 3 bases, leaving 3 bases not matched to a gene. The CDR3 reads CASSLAGQYYEQYF. In nucleotides, the CDR3 is TGTGCCAGCAGCTTGGCGGGACAGTACTACGAGCAGTACTTC.

The gene calls are TRBV7-9 and TRBJ1-1; D not resolved. Trimming cost V 1 base and J 7 bases, with 7 bases left between them. Germline CDR1 reads SEHNR; CDR2 reads FQNEAQ (reference sequence). The CDR3 is 12 residues long. The CDR3 DNA reads TGTGCCAGCAGCTTAGACGGGAGTGAAGCTTTCTTT. This codes for CASSLDGSEAFF.